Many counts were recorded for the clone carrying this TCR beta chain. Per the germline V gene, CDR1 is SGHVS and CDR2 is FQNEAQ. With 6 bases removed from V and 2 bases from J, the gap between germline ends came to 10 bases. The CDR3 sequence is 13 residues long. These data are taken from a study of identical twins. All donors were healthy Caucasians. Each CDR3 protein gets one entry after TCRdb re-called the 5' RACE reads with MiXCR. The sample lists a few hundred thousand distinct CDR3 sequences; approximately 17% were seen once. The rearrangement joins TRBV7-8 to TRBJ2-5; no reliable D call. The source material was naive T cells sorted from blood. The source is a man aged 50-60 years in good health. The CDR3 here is CASRRTTQETQYF. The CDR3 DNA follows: TGTGCCAGCAGACGGACGACGCAAGAGACCCAGTACTTC.